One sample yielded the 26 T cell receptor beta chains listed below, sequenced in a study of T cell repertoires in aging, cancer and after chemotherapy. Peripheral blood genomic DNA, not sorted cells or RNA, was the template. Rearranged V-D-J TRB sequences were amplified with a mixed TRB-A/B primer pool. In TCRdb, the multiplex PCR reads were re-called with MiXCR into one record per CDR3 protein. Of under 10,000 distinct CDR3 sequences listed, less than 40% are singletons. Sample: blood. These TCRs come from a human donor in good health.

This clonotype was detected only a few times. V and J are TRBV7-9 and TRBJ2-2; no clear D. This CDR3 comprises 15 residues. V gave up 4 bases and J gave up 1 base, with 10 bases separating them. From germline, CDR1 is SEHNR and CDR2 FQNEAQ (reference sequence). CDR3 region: CASSSPSRNTGELFF. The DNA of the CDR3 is TGTGCCAGCAGCTCGCCCTCAAGGAACACCGGGGAGCTGTTTTTT.

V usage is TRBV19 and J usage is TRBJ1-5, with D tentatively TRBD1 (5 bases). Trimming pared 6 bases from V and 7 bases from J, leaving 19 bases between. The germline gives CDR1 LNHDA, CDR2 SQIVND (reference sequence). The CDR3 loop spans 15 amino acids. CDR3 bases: TGTGCCAGTAGCCCACTACAGGCAATTGGGCAGCCCCAGCATTTT. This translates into CASSPLQAIGQPQHF. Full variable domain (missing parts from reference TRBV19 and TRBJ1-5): DGGITQSPKYLFRKEGQNVTLSCEQNLNHDAMYWYRQDPGQGLRLIYYSQIVNDFQKGDIAEGYSVSREKKESFPLTVTSAQKNPTAFYLCASSPLQAIGQPQHFGDGTRLSIL.

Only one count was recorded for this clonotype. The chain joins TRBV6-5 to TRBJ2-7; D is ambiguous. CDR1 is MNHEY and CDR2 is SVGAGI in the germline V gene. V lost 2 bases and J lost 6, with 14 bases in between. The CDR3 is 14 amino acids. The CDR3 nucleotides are TGTGCCAGCAGTTACCTAGGTGACGGCCCCGAGCAGTACTTC. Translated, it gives CASSYLGDGPEQYF.

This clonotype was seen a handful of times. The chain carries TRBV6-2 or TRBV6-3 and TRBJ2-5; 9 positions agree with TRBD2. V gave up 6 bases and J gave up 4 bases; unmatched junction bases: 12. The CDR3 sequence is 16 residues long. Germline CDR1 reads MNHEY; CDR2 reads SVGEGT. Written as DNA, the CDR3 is TGTGCCAGCAGCGAACCGGGGCTAGCGGGATTAGAGACCCAGTACTTC. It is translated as CASSEPGLAGLETQYF.

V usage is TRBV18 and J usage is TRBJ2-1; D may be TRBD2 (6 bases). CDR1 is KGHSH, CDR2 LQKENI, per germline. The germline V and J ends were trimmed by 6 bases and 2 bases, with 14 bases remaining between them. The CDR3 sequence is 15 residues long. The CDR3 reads CASSTGTYTYNEQFF. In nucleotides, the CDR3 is TGTGCCAGCTCGACCGGGACTTATACCTACAATGAGCAGTTCTTC. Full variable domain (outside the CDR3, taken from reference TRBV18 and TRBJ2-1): NAGVMQNPRHLVRRRGQEARLRCSPMKGHSHVYWYRQLPEEGLKFMVYLQKENIIDESGMPKERFSAEFPKEGPSILRIQQVVRGDSAAYFCASSTGTYTYNEQFFGPGTRLTVL.

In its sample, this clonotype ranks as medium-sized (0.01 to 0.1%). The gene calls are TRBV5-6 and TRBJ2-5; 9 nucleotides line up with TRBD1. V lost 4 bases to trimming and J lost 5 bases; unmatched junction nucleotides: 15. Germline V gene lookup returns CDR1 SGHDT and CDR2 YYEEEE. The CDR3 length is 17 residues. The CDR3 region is CASSKWTGTGMGETQYF. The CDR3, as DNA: TGTGCCAGCAGCAAATGGACAGGGACAGGGATGGGCGAGACCCAGTACTTC.

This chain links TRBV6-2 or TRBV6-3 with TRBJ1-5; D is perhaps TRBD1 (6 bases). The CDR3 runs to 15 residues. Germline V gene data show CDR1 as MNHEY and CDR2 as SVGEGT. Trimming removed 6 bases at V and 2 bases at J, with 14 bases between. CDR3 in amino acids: CASSRPGAGNQPQHF. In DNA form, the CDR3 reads TGTGCCAGCAGCCGCCCGGGGGCGGGCAATCAGCCCCAGCATTTT.

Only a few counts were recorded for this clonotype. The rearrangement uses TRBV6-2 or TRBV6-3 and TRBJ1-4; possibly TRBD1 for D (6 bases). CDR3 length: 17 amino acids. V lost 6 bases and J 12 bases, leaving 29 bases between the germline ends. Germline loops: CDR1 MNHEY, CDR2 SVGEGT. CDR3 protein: CASRSAGGPRPSSQLFF. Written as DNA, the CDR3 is TGTGCCAGCAGATCCGCTGGGGGGCCCAGACCCAGCAGCCAACTGTTTTTT.

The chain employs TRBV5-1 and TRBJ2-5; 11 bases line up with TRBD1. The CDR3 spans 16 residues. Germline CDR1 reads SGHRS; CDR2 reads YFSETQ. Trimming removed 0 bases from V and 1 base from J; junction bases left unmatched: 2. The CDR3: CASSLDGQGAQETQYF. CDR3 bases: TGCGCCAGCAGCTTGGATGGACAGGGGGCCCAAGAGACCCAGTACTTC. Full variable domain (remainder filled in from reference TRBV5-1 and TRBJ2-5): KAGVTQTPRYLIKTRGQQVTLSCSPISGHRSVSWYQQTPGQGLQFLFEYFSETQRNKGNFPGRFSGRQFSNSRSEMNVSTLELGDSALYLCASSLDGQGAQETQYFGPGTRLLVL.

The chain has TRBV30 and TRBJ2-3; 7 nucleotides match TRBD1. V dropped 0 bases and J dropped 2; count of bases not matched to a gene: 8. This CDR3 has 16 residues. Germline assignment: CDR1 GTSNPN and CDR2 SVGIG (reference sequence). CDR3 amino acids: CAWSVGAGGITDTQYF. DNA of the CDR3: TGTGCCTGGAGTGTAGGGGCAGGGGGAATCACAGATACGCAGTATTTT.

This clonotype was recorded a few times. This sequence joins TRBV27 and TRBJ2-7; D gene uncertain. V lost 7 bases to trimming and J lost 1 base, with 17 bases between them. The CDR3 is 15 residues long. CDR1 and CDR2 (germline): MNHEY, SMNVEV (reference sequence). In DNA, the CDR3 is TGTGCCAGCACCCCCTTTGGGTACCCATCCTACGAGCAGTACTTC. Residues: CASTPFGYPSYEQYF.

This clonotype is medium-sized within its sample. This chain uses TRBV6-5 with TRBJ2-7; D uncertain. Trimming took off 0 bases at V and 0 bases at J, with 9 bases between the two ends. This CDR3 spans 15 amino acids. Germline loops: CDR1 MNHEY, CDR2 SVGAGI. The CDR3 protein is CASSYSTSSSYEQYF. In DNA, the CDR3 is TGTGCCAGCAGTTACTCGACATCCTCCTCCTACGAGCAGTACTTC.

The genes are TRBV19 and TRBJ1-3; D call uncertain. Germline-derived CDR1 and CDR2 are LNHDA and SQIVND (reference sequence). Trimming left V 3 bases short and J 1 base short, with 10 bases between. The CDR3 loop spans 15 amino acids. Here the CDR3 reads CASSIFGLSGNTIYF. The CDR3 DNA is TGTGCCAGTAGTATTTTCGGTCTATCTGGAAACACCATATATTTT.

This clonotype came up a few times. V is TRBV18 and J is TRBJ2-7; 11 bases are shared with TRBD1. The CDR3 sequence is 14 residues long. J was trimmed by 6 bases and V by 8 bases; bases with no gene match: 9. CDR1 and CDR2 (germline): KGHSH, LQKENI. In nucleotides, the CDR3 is TGTGCCAGCGACCCCGGGACAGGGGGGCCCGAGCAGTACTTC. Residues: CASDPGTGGPEQYF.

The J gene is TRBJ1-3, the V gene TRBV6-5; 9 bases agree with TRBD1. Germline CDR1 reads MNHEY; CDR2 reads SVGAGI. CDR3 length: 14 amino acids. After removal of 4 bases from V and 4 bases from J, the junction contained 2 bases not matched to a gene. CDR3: CASSWDREGNTIYF. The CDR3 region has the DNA TGTGCCAGCAGTTGGGACAGGGAAGGAAACACCATATATTTT.

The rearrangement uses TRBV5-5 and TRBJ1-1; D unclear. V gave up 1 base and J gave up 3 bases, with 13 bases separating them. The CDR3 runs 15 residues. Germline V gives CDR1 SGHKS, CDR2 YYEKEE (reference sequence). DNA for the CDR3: TGTGCCAGCAGCTTGTTGTCAGCTTCTTACACTGAAGCTTTCTTT. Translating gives CASSLLSASYTEAFF.

For the CDR3, the DNA is TGTGCCAGCAGTGAATACTATCAGGGGCTAAGTTCACCCCTCCACTTT. Its protein is CASSEYYQGLSSPLHF. V and J are TRBV6-1 and TRBJ1-6; D perhaps matches TRBD1 (6 bases). The CDR3 contains 16 residues. Trimming removed 2 bases at V and 9 bases at J, with 17 bases between. CDR1 is MNHNS, CDR2 SASEGT, per germline.

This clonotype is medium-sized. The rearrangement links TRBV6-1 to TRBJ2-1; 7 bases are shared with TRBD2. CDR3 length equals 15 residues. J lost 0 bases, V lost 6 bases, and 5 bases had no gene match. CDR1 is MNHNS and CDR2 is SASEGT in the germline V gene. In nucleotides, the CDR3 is TGTGCCAGCAGAGGGAGGGTGAGCTCCTACAATGAGCAGTTCTTC. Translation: CASRGRVSSYNEQFF.

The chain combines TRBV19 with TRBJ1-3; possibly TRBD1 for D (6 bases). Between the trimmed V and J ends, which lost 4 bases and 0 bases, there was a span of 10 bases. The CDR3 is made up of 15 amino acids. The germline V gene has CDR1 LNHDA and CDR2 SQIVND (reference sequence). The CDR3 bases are TGTGCCAGTAGTACTTTGGACAGCTCTGGAAACACCATATATTTT. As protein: CASSTLDSSGNTIYF.

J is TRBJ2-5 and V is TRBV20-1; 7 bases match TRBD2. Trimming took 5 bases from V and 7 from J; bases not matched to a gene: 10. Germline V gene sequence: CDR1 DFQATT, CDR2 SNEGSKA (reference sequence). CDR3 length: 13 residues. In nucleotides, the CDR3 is TGCAGTGCTCGGGACTACCTTCGGGGGACCCAGTACTTC. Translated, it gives CSARDYLRGTQYF.

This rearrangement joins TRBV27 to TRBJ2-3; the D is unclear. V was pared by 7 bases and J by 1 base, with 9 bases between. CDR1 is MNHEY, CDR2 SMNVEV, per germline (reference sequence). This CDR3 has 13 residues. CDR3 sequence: CASIQLGTDTQYF. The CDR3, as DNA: TGTGCCAGCATCCAACTTGGCACAGATACGCAGTATTTT.

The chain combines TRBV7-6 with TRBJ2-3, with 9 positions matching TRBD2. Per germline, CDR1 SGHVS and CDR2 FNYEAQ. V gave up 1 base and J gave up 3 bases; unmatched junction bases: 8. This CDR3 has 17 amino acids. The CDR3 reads CASSLVDSGSKTDTQYF. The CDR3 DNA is TGTGCCAGCAGCTTAGTAGATAGCGGGAGTAAAACAGATACGCAGTATTTT.

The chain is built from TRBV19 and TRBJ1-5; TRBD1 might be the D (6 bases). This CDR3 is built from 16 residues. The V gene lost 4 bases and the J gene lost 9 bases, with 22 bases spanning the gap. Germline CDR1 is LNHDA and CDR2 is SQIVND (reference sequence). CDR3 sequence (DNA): TGTGCCAGTAGTAACCCCTTGCAGGGGTTGTTTGGGCCCCAGCATTTT. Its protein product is CASSNPLQGLFGPQHF.

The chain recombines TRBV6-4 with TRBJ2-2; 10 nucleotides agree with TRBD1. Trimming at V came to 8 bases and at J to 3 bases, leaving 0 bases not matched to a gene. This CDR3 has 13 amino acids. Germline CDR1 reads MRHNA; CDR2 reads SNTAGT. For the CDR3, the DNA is TGTGCCAGCGGGACAGGGGACACCGGGGAGCTGTTTTTT. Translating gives CASGTGDTGELFF.

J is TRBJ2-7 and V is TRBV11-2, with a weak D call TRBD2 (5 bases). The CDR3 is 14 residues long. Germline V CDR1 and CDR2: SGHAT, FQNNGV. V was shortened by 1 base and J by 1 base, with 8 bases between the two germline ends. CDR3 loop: CASSLGRGSYEQYF. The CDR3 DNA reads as TGTGCCAGCAGCTTAGGTCGGGGTTCCTACGAGCAGTACTTC.

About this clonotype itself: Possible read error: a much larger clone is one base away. CDR3: CASSLAGANILTF. DNA for the CDR3: TGTGCCAGCAGTTTAGCTGGGGCCAACATCCTGACTTTC. The chain employs TRBV27 and TRBJ2-6, with D possibly being TRBD1 (5 bases). In germline, CDR1 is MNHEY, CDR2 SMNVEV (reference sequence). The CDR3 runs 13 residues.